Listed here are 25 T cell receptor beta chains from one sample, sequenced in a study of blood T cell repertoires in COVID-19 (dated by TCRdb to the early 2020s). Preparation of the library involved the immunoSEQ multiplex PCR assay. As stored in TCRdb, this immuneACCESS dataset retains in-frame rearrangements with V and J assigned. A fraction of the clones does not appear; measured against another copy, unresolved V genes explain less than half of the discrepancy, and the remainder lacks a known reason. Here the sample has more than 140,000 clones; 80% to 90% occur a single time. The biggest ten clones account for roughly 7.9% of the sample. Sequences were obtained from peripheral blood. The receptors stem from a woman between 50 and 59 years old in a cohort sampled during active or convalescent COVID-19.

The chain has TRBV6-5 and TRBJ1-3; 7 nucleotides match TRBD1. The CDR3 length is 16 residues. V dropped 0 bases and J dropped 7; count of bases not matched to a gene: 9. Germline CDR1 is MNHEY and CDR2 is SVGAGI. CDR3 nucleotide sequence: TGTGCCAGCAGTTACTCATCGGACATCAGGGGGAACACCATATATTTT. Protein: CASSYSSDIRGNTIYF.

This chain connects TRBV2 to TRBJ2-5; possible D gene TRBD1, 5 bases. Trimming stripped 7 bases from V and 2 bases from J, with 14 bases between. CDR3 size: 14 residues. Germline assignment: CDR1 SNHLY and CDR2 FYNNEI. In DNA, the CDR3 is TGTGCCAGCAAGAAGGGGCAGGCTCAAGAGACCCAGTACTTC. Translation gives CASKKGQAQETQYF.

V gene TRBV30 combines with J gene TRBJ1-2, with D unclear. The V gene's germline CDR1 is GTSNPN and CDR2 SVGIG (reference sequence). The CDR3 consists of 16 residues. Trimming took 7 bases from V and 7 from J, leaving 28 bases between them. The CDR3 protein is CASSQVGGKVDSGYTF. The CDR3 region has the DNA TGTGCCTCCTCCCAGGTCGGAGGGAAGGTAGACTCTGGCTACACCTTC.

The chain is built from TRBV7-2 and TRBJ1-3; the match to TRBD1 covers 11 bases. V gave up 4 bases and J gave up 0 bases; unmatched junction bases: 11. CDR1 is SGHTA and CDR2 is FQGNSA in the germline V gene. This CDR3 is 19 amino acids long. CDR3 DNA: TGTGCCAGCAGCTCTAGGACAGGGGGCACCAAAGCCTCTGGAAACACCATATATTTT. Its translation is CASSSRTGGTKASGNTIYF.

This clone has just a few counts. The chain's CDR3 is CASSLRTNYGYTF. DNA of the CDR3: TGTGCCAGCAGCCTAAGGACAAACTATGGCTACACCTTC. The V gene is TRBV7-8, the J gene TRBJ1-2; tentatively, D is TRBD1 (5 bases). The V gene lost 5 bases and the J gene lost 2 bases, with 9 bases spanning the gap. Germline V gene data show CDR1 as SGHVS and CDR2 as FQNEAQ. CDR3 size: 13 residues.

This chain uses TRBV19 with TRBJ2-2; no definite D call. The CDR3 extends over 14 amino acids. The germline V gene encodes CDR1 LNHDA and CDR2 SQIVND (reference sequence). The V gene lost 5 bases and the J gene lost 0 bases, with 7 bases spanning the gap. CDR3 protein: CASSRQANTGELFF. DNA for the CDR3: TGTGCCAGTAGTCGCCAGGCGAACACCGGGGAGCTGTTTTTT.

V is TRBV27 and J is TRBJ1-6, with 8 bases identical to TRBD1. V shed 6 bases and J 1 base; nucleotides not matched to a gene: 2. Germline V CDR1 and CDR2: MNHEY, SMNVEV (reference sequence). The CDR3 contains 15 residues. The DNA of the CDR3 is TGTGCCAGCAGCCGACAGGGGTCCTATAATTCACCCCTCCACTTT. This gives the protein CASSRQGSYNSPLHF.

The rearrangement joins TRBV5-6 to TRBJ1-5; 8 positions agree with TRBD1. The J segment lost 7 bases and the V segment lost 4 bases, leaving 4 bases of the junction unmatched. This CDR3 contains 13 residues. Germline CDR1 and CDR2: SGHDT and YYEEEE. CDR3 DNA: TGTGCCAGCAGCCCCCGACAGGGGCAGCCCCAGCATTTT. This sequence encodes CASSPRQGQPQHF.

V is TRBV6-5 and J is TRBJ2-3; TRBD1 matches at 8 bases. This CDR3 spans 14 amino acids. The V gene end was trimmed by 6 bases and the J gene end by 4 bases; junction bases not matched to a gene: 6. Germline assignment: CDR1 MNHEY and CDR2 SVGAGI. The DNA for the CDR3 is TGTGCCAGCAGACAACAGGGGGTCCCAGATACGCAGTATTTT. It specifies CASRQQGVPDTQYF.

CDR3 sequence: CASSQEGAPYNEQFF. CDR3 bases: TGCGCCAGCAGCCAAGAGGGGGCGCCTTACAATGAGCAGTTCTTC. The rearrangement links TRBV4-3 to TRBJ2-1, with D tentatively TRBD1 (6 bases). Germline V gene sequence: CDR1 LGHNA, CDR2 YSLEER. Trimming shortened V by 0 bases and J by 4 bases, and 10 bases separated the two germline ends. The CDR3 is 15 amino acids.

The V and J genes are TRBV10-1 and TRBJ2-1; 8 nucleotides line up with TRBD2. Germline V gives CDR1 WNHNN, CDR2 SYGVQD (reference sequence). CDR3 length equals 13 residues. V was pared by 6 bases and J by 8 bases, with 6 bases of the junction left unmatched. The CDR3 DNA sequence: TGCGCCAGCAGCGAGACTAGCGACTATGAGCAGTTCTTC. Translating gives CASSETSDYEQFF.

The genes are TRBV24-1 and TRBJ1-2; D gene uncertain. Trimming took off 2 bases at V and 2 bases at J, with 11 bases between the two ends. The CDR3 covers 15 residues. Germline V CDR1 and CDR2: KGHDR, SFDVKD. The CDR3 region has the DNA TGTGCCACCAGTGATTCATCAGTATCAAACTATGGCTACACCTTC. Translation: CATSDSSVSNYGYTF.

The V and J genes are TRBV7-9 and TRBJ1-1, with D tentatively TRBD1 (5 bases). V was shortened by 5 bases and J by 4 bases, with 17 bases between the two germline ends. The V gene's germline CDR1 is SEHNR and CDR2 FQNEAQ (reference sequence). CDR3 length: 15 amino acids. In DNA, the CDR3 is TGTGCCAGCAGCCCGGGACTGGTGGTTTTCACTGAAGCTTTCTTT. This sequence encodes CASSPGLVVFTEAFF.

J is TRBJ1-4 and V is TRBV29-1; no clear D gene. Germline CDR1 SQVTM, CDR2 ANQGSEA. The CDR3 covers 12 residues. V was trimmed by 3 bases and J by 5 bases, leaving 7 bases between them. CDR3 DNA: TGCAGCGTTGAGAGCGGCAATGAAAAACTGTTTTTT. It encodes CSVESGNEKLFF.

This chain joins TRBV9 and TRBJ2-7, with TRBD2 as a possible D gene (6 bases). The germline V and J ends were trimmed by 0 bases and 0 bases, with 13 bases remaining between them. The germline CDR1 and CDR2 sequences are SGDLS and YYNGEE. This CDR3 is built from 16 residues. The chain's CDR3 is CASSVGVGLSSYEQYF. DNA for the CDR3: TGTGCCAGCAGCGTAGGGGTCGGACTAAGCTCCTACGAGCAGTACTTC.

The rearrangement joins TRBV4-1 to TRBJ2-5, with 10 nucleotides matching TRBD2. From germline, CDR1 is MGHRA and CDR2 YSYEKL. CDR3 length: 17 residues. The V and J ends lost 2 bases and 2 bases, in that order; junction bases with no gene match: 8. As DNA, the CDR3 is TGCGCCAGCAGCCAACCCACCGGACTAGCGGTTCAAGAGACCCAGTACTTC. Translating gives CASSQPTGLAVQETQYF.

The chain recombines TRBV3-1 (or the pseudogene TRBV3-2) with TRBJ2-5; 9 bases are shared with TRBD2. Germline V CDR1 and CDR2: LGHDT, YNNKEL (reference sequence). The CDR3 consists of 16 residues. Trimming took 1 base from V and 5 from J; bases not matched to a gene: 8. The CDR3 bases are TGTGCCAGCAGCCAAGGTGCGGGGGGGCAGCTGGAGACCCAGTACTTC. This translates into CASSQGAGGQLETQYF.

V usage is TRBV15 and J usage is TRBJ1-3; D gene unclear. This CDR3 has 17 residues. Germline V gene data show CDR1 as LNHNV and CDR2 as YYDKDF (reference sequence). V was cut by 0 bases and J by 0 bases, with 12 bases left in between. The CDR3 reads CATSRDRGGYSGNTIYF. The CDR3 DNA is TGTGCCACCAGCAGAGATCGCGGTGGGTACTCTGGAAACACCATATATTTT.

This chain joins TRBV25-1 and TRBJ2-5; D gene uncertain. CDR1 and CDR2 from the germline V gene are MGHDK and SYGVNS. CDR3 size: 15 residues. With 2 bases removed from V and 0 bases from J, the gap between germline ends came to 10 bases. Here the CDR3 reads CASSERLGHQETQYF. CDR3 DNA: TGTGCCAGCAGTGAAAGGCTTGGGCACCAAGAGACCCAGTACTTC.

CDR3 sequence reads: CATKTDRGLDEAFF. The CDR3 DNA follows: TGTGCCACCAAGACAGACAGGGGGCTCGATGAAGCTTTCTTT. The chain employs TRBV24-1 and TRBJ1-1; the match to TRBD1 covers 10 bases. Trimming took 8 bases from V and 7 from J; bases not matched to a gene: 9. Germline V gene sequence: CDR1 KGHDR, CDR2 SFDVKD. CDR3 length: 14 amino acids.

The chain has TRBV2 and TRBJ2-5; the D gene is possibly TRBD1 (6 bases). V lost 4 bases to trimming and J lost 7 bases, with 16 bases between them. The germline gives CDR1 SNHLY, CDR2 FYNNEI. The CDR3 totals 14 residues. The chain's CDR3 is CASSGDSKQGTQYF. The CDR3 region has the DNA TGTGCCAGCAGTGGAGACTCTAAACAGGGGACCCAGTACTTC.

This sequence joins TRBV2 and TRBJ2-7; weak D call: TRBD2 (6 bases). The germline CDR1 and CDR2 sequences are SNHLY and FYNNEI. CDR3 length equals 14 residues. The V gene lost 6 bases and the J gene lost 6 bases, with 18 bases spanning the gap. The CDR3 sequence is CASRGAGPVGEQYF. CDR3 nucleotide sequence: TGTGCCAGCAGGGGTGCGGGACCGGTAGGCGAGCAGTACTTC.

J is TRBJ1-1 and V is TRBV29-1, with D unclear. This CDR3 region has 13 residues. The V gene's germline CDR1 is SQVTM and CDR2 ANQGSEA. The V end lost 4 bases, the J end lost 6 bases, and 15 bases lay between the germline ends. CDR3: CSVASQMESEAFF. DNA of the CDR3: TGCAGCGTTGCTTCGCAGATGGAGTCTGAAGCTTTCTTT. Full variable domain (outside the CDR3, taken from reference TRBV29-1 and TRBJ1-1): SAVISQKPSRDICQRGTSLTIQCQVDSQVTMMFWYRQQPGQSLTLIATANQGSEATYESGFVIDKFPISRPNLTFSTLTVSNMSPEDSSIYLCSVASQMESEAFFGQGTRLTVV.

The CDR3, as DNA: TGTGCCAGCAGCTTATTGGGCCCCGGGGATGAGCAGTTCTTC. Its translation is CASSLLGPGDEQFF. The chain carries TRBV7-2 and TRBJ2-1; D is possibly TRBD2 (5 bases). Germline V gene sequence: CDR1 SGHTA, CDR2 FQGNSA. The CDR3 consists of 14 residues. V was clipped by 2 bases and J by 8 bases, with 13 bases between them.

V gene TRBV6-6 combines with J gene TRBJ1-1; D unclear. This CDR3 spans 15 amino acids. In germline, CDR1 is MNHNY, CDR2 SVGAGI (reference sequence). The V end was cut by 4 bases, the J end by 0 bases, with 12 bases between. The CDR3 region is CASSLRGSMNTEAFF. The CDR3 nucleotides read TGTGCCAGCAGTTTACGGGGTTCAATGAACACTGAAGCTTTCTTT.